Presented here are 22 T cell receptor beta chains from one specimen sequenced in a study of blood T cell repertoires in COVID-19. The method was immunoSEQ multiplex PCR; TCRdb's version includes in-frame clones alone and lacks a portion of them. The sample includes around 85,000 clones, roughly 83% seen only once; the top ten take roughly 8%. Sequenced sample: peripheral blood. The receptors here all came from a man aged 50 to 60 with active COVID-19.

CDR3 loop: CASSSPGQGSYGYTF. CDR3 in DNA: TGTGCCAGCAGCTCTCCGGGACAGGGGTCCTATGGCTACACCTTC. The chain joins TRBV27 to TRBJ1-2; 10 positions match TRBD1. V shed 6 bases, J shed 4 bases, and the junction held 8 bases outside the gene matches. Germline V gives CDR1 MNHEY, CDR2 SMNVEV (reference sequence). The CDR3 contains 15 residues.

V usage is TRBV28 and J usage is TRBJ2-7, with a tentative D call TRBD2 (5 bases). CDR1 is MDHEN and CDR2 is SYDVKM in the germline V gene. The V end lost 4 bases, the J end lost 0 bases, and 22 bases lay between the germline ends. The CDR3 covers 18 residues. The CDR3 sequence is CASSSGPVRGRSSYEQYF. CDR3 sequence (DNA): TGTGCCAGCAGTTCGGGCCCGGTTCGGGGAAGGAGCTCCTACGAGCAGTACTTC.

The CDR3: CASSNRGRVGEKLFF. The CDR3 DNA reads as TGTGCCAGCAGTAATAGGGGGCGGGTTGGTGAAAAACTGTTTTTT. The chain links TRBV7-8 to TRBJ1-4; TRBD1 aligns across 7 bases. V was clipped by 6 bases and J by 7 bases; unmatched bases: 11. CDR1 and CDR2 (germline): SGHVS, FQNEAQ. The CDR3 is 15 residues long.

This clone was counted a single time. CDR3 loop: CASSPRSVGSNTEAFF. DNA of the CDR3: TGTGCCAGCAGCCCCCGGTCCGTTGGTTCCAACACTGAAGCTTTCTTT. The chain links TRBV7-3 to TRBJ1-1; D remains unclear. V gave up 5 bases and J gave up 2 bases, with 18 bases separating them. Germline CDR1 SGHTA, CDR2 FQGTGA. The CDR3 consists of 16 residues.

V gene TRBV2 combines with J gene TRBJ2-1; D uncertain. V gave up 8 bases and J gave up 2 bases, with 10 bases separating them. The CDR3 is 13 residues long. The germline CDR1 and CDR2 sequences are SNHLY and FYNNEI. This chain's CDR3 is CASLTRPYNEQFF. CDR3 coding DNA: TGTGCCAGCCTGACACGTCCCTACAATGAGCAGTTCTTC.

The chain employs TRBV5-1 and TRBJ2-7; weak D call: TRBD2 (6 bases). Deletions cut 0 bases from V and 2 bases from J, with 9 bases between. The CDR3 totals 14 residues. In germline, CDR1 is SGHRS, CDR2 YFSETQ. As DNA, the CDR3 is TGCGCCAGCAGCTTGGCCTCGGGAGCCTACGAGCAGTACTTC. This encodes CASSLASGAYEQYF.

The chain joins TRBV6-2 or TRBV6-3 to TRBJ2-3, with D unclear. Trimming stripped 5 bases from V and 2 bases from J, with 5 bases between. This CDR3 comprises 12 residues. Germline V gene data show CDR1 as MNHEY and CDR2 as SVGEGT. CDR3: CASSTVTDTQYF. The DNA for the CDR3 is TGTGCCAGCAGTACGGTCACAGATACGCAGTATTTT.

J is TRBJ2-7 and V is TRBV29-1; 9 nucleotides agree with TRBD1. This CDR3 comprises 14 residues. The ends lost 3 bases at V and 4 bases at J; junction bases unmatched: 7. Germline V gene lookup returns CDR1 SQVTM and CDR2 ANQGSEA. CDR3 protein: CSVELQGAPYEQYF. The CDR3 DNA reads as TGCAGCGTTGAGCTACAGGGGGCGCCTTACGAGCAGTACTTC.

The chain's CDR3 is CASSDRQGSGANVLTF. DNA for the CDR3: TGTGCCAGCTCAGATCGACAGGGTTCAGGGGCCAACGTCCTGACTTTC. The chain links TRBV18 to TRBJ2-6; 7 bases are shared with TRBD1. Germline CDR1 is KGHSH and CDR2 is LQKENI. The CDR3 has 16 amino acids. V shed 5 bases and J 4 bases; nucleotides not matched to a gene: 8.

The chain combines TRBV2 with TRBJ2-5; D might be TRBD2 (5 bases). Trimming cost V 9 bases and J 2 bases, with 7 bases left between them. Per the germline V gene, CDR1 is SNHLY and CDR2 is FYNNEI. The CDR3 has 11 residues. This CDR3 reads CASSAQETQYF. DNA of the CDR3: TGTGCCAGTAGCGCTCAAGAGACCCAGTACTTC.

The rearrangement joins TRBV7-3 to TRBJ1-3; D gene uncertain. The germline CDR1 and CDR2 sequences are SGHTA and FQGTGA. Trimming removed 1 base from V and 0 bases from J, with 10 bases in between. The CDR3 is 16 residues long. CDR3 bases: TGTGCCAGCAGCTTAAATGCAGGCAACTCTGGAAACACCATATATTTT. As protein: CASSLNAGNSGNTIYF.

In this sample, this clone turned up a few times. J is TRBJ1-2 and V is TRBV6-2 or TRBV6-3; D is unresolved. Trimming stripped 2 bases from V and 7 bases from J, with 11 bases between. Per the germline V gene, CDR1 is MNHEY and CDR2 is SVGEGT. The CDR3 length is 13 residues. CDR3 sequence (DNA): TGTGCCAGCAGTTACAACGAAGCAACTGGCTACACCTTC. Translating gives CASSYNEATGYTF.

CDR3 sequence reads: CASSAYRDREQYF. The CDR3 DNA sequence: TGTGCCAGCAGCGCCTACCGGGACAGGGAGCAGTACTTC. J is TRBJ2-7 and V is TRBV6-6, with 8 bases aligning to TRBD1. The CDR3 is 13 amino acids. Trimming cost V 6 bases and J 7 bases; bases outside gene matches: 8. Germline CDR1 reads MNHNY; CDR2 reads SVGAGI (reference sequence).

V and J are TRBV10-3 and TRBJ2-7, with D perhaps matching TRBD1 (5 bases). Trimming removed 5 bases at V and 5 bases at J, with 10 bases between. The CDR3 sequence is 12 residues long. CDR1 and CDR2 (germline): ENHRY, SYGVKD. CDR3 in DNA: TGTGCCATCAGTAACCAGGGAAACGAGCAGTACTTC. This translates into CAISNQGNEQYF.

The rearrangement uses TRBV6-5 and TRBJ1-5; a weak D match, TRBD1 (6 bases). V lost 7 bases, J lost 1 base, and 14 bases lay in between. Germline V gene lookup returns CDR1 MNHEY and CDR2 SVGAGI. The CDR3 has 15 residues. CDR3 sequence (DNA): TGTGCCAGCACCCCGGTGGGGGCGAGCAATCAGCCCCAGCATTTT. As protein: CASTPVGASNQPQHF.

This chain connects TRBV7-2 to TRBJ1-6; 9 positions match TRBD1. V shed 1 base and J 10 bases; nucleotides not matched to a gene: 8. Germline V gene data show CDR1 as SGHTA and CDR2 as FQGNSA. The CDR3 has 16 amino acids. The CDR3 loop reads CASSLGYDRGGSPLHF. The CDR3 DNA reads TGTGCCAGCAGCTTAGGCTATGACAGGGGGGGATCACCCCTCCACTTT.

The chain employs TRBV28 and TRBJ2-7; tentative D call: TRBD2 (6 bases). V shed 4 bases and J shed 3 bases, with 13 bases lying between them. The CDR3 is 14 residues long. The germline CDR1 and CDR2 sequences are MDHEN and SYDVKM. Here the CDR3 DNA reads TGTGCCAGCAGTTCCCCCGGGGGAAGCTACGAGCAGTACTTC. It specifies CASSSPGGSYEQYF.

This clone was recorded once. The chain recombines TRBV4-3 with TRBJ2-5, with 7 bases fitting TRBD2. Germline V gene sequence: CDR1 LGHNA, CDR2 YSLEER. The CDR3 length is 15 residues. Trimming removed 0 bases from V and 10 bases from J; junction bases left unmatched: 11. The CDR3 here is CASSQDVVSGAIQYF. In DNA, the CDR3 is TGCGCCAGCAGCCAAGATGTGGTCAGCGGGGCTATCCAGTACTTC.

This sequence joins TRBV11-2 and TRBJ2-1; TRBD2 aligns across 8 bases. V lost 2 bases and J lost 8; bases outside the gene matches: 11. The CDR3 totals 16 residues. CDR1 SGHAT and CDR2 FQNNGV come from the germline V gene. The CDR3 loop is CASSLMGTRVVYEQFF. CDR3 DNA: TGTGCCAGCAGCTTAATGGGGACTAGAGTAGTCTATGAGCAGTTCTTC.

This sequence joins TRBV27 and TRBJ1-6; D is undetermined. Germline-derived CDR1 and CDR2 are MNHEY and SMNVEV (reference sequence). The CDR3 has 16 amino acids. The V gene lost 4 bases and the J gene lost 3 bases, with 13 bases spanning the gap. DNA for the CDR3: TGTGCCAGCAGTTACACAGTCGACCTCTATAATTCACCCCTCCACTTT. Amino acid sequence: CASSYTVDLYNSPLHF.

The V gene is TRBV7-8, the J gene TRBJ1-1; D is undetermined. This CDR3 has 15 residues. Trimming took 0 bases from V and 0 from J, leaving 8 bases between them. CDR1 SGHVS and CDR2 FQNEAQ come from the germline V gene. CDR3 coding DNA: TGTGCCAGCAGCTTAGCGGAGGGAATGAACACTGAAGCTTTCTTT. Translated, it gives CASSLAEGMNTEAFF.

This clone was found a few times. The rearrangement uses TRBV14 and TRBJ1-4; D possibly corresponds to TRBD1 (6 bases). V was shortened by 4 bases and J by 7 bases, with 19 bases between the two germline ends. This CDR3 is 16 amino acids long. Germline assignment: CDR1 SGHDN and CDR2 FVKESK. CDR3 sequence: CASSRLTGTLGEKLFF. The DNA for the CDR3 is TGTGCCAGCAGCCGATTAACCGGGACACTAGGTGAAAAACTGTTTTTT.